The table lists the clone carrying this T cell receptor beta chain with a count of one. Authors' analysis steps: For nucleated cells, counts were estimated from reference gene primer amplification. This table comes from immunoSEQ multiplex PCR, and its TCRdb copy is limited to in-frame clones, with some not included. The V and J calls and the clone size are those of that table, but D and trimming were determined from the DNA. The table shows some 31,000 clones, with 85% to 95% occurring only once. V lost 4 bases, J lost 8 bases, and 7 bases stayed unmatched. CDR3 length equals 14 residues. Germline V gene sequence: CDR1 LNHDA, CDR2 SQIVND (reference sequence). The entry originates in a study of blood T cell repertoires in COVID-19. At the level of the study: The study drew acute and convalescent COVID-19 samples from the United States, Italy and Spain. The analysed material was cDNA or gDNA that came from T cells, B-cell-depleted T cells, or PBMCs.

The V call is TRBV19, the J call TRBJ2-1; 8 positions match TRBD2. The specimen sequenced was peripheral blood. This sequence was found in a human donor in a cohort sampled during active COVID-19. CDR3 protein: CASSSSGAGDEQFF. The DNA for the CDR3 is TGTGCCAGTAGTAGTAGCGGGGCCGGGGATGAGCAGTTCTTC.